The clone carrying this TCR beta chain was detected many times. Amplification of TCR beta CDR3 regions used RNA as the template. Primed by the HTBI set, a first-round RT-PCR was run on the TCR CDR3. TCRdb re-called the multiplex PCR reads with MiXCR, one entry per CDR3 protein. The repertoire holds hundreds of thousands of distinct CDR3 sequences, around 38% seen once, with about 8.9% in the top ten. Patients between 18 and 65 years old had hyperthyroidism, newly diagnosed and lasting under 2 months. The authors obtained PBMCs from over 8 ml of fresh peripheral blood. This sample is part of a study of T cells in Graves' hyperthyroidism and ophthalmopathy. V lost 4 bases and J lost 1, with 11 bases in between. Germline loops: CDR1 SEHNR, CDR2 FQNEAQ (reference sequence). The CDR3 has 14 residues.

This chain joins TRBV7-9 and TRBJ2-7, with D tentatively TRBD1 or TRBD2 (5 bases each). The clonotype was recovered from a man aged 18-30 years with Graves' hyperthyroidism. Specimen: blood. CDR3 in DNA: TGTGCCAGCAGCTCCGGGACCGATTCCTACGAGCAGTACTTC. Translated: CASSSGTDSYEQYF.